This T cell receptor (beta chain) was sequenced during a study of shared clonotypes between healthy human individuals. Findings of the study overall: Generation probability values for non-shared clonotypes were lower than those for clonotypes shared by all four donors.

Germline values: CDR1 SSHAT, CDR2 FNYEAQ (reference sequence). This CDR3 has 17 residues. Sequencing used immunoSEQ multiplex PCR; TCRdb keeps in-frame clones, though not all of them. The sample records around 2,100,000 clones, roughly 94% being singletons. As defined, naive CD8 cells were CD45RO-negative and positively selected for CCR7, with terminally differentiated effector memory CD45RA+ cells excluded. The donors, all of them Caucasian adults, lived in Nashville, Tennessee. Comments on this clone: Its antigen is unknown. One end of the junction fails to match germline, which may point to a read error.

Sequencing was done on a sample of naive CD8+ T cells sorted from blood. V usage is TRBV7-7 and J usage is TRBJ1-5; the D is unclear. The receptor comes from a young man in good health. The CDR3 DNA is TGTGCTAGCAGCACCAAAAGACCTTTCGTTGGCAATCAGCCCCAGCATTTT. Its protein is CASSTKRPFVGNQPQHF.